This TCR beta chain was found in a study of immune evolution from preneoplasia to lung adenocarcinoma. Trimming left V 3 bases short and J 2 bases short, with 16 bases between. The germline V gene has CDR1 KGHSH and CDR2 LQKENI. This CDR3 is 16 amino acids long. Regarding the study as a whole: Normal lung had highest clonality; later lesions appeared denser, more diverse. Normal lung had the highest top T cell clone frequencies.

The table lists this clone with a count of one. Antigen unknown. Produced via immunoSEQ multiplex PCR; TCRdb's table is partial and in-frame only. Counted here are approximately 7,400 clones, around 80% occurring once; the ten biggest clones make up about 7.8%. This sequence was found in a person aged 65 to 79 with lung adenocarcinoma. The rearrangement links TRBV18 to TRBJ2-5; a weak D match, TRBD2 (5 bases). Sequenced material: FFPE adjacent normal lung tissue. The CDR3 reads CASSPLSGRRQETQYF. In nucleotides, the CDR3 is TGTGCCAGCTCACCCCTCAGCGGCAGGCGTCAAGAGACCCAGTACTTC.